This TCR beta chain is from a study of blood T cell repertoires in COVID-19. Study overall: The cDNA or gDNA used as material had been derived from T cells, B-cell-depleted T cells, or PBMCs.

The authors' processing: Estimation of nucleated cell counts was performed using reference gene primer amplification. Only in-frame clones appear in the TCRdb table, and some are missing; sequencing was by immunoSEQ multiplex PCR. Clone size and V and J calls were adopted from that table, with D and trimming inferred from the DNA. The profile covers roughly 340,000 clones, with around 87% appearing a single time and over 0.95% taken by the ten largest. Individuals drawn from about two dozen US areas were about 18 to 100 years old. Donors in Cohort 3 who had recovered were those with two negative PCRs, healthcare professional clearance, or resolution of their symptoms. The V gene lost 1 base and the J gene lost 1 base, with 14 bases spanning the gap. The CDR3 sequence is 17 residues long. Germline values: CDR1 LNHDA, CDR2 SQIVND (reference sequence).

This clonotype originated in a man between 18 and 35 years old who had recovered from COVID-19. The gene calls are TRBV19 and TRBJ1-5; D possibly corresponds to TRBD1 (6 bases). The specimen was PBMCs or T cells enriched from blood (not recorded which). The CDR3 is CASSIGTGLSSNQPQHF. The CDR3 DNA sequence: TGTGCCAGTAGTATAGGAACAGGGCTTTCAAGCAATCAGCCCCAGCATTTT. Full variable domain (rest looked up from reference TRBV19 and TRBJ1-5): DGGITQSPKYLFRKEGQNVTLSCEQNLNHDAMYWYRQDPGQGLRLIYYSQIVNDFQKGDIAEGYSVSREKKESFPLTVTSAQKNPTAFYLCASSIGTGLSSNQPQHFGDGTRLSIL.